The subject of this entry is one T cell receptor (beta chain). This record comes from a study of tumor-infiltrating lymphocytes in primary liver carcinoma. Without any cell sorting, roughly 20-30 mg of bulk tissue yielded co-extracted RNA and DNA. The CDR3 consists of 13 residues. The germline V gene has CDR1 WSHSY and CDR2 SAAADI. TCR beta cDNA was reverse-transcribed from 500 ng of total RNA. The reaction used a constant-region primer and ProtoScript II reverse transcriptase. Each TCR beta library was derived from three nested multiplex PCR rounds that employed slightly modified ARM-PCR. The opening two PCR rounds, 10 cycles each, paired TRBV1-TRBV30 forward primers with a C-beta reverse primer. TCRdb analysed the multiplex PCR reads with MiXCR anew, one entry per CDR3 protein. The repertoire holds under 90,000 distinct CDR3 sequences, with about three quarters as singletons.

The V gene is TRBV10-2, the J gene TRBJ1-1, with 7 bases fitting TRBD1. Sequencing was carried out using liver tumor tissue from sampling region 1. Subset meaning: tumor region T1, superior pole. This clonotype originated in a man between 35 and 55 years old with primary liver carcinoma and hepatitis B virus infection. CDR3 nucleotide sequence: TGCACCACAACTACCAGGGGGGGATCTGAAGCTTTCTTT. The encoded protein is CTTTTRGGSEAFF.